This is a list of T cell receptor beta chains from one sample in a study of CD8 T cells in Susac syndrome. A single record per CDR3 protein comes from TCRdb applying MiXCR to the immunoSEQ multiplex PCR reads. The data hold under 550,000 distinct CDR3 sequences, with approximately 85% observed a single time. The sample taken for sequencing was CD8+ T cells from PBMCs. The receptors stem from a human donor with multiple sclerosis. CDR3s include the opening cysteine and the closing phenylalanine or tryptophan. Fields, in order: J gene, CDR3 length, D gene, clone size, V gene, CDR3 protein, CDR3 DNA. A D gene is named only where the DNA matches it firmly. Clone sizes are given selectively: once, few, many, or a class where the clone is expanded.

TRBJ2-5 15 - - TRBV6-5 CASSYSVSHQETQYF TGTGCCAGCAGTTACTCGGTATCCCATCAAGAGACCCAGTACTTC
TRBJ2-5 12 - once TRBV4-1 CASSQLWETQYF TGCGCCAGCAGCCAACTTTGGGAGACCCAGTACTTC
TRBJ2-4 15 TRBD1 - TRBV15 CATSRSRQGQDIQYF TGTGCCACCAGCAGATCCAGACAGGGTCAAGACATTCAGTACTTC
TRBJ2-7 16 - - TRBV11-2 CASSLSWVGGLNEQYF TGTGCCAGCAGCTTATCGTGGGTTGGGGGGCTCAACGAGCAGTACTTC
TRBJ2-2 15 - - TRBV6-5 CASSYQTGNTGELFF TGTGCCAGCAGTTACCAGACAGGGAACACCGGGGAGCTGTTTTTT
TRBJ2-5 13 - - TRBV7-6 CASSSYRSETQYF TGTGCCAGCAGCTCGTATCGAAGTGAGACCCAGTACTTC
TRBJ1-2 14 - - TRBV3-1 CASSSASLGYGYTF TGTGCCAGCAGCTCGGCAAGCCTTGGATATGGCTACACCTTC
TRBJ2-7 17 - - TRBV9 CASSPGTGASGAYEQYF TGTGCCAGCAGCCCGGGGACAGGGGCTAGCGGGGCCTACGAGCAGTACTTC
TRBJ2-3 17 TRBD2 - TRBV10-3 CAISGEGLAGPTDTQYF TGTGCCATCAGTGGGGAGGGACTAGCGGGCCCCACAGATACGCAGTATTTT
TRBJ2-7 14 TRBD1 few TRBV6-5 CASSIGQGGYEQYF TGTGCCAGCTCAATAGGACAGGGAGGCTACGAGCAGTACTTC
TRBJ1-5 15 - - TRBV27 CASSAIGGTGQPQHF TGTGCCAGCAGCGCGATTGGGGGCACGGGTCAGCCCCAGCATTTT
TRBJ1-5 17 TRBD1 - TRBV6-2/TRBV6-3 CASSYEMTGGREQPQHF TGTGCCAGCAGTTACGAAATGACAGGGGGAAGAGAGCAGCCCCAGCATTTT
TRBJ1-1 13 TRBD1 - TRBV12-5 CASGFPQGGGDGF TGTGCTAGTGGTTTCCCCCAGGGGGGGGGTGACGGATTT
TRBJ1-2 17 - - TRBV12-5 CASGLVLGPTDNYGYTF TGTGCTAGTGGTTTGGTACTTGGTCCGACAGATAACTATGGCTACACCTTC
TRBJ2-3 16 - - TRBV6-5 CASSYSGGGLTDTQYF TGTGCCAGCAGTTACTCGGGGGGGGGCCTAACAGATACGCAGTATTTT
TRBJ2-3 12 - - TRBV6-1 CASTTSGDTQYF TGTGCCAGCACGACGTCAGGAGATACGCAGTATTTT
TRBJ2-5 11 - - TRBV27 CASSDGRVMHF TGTGCCAGCAGCGACGGCCGGGTAATGCACTTC